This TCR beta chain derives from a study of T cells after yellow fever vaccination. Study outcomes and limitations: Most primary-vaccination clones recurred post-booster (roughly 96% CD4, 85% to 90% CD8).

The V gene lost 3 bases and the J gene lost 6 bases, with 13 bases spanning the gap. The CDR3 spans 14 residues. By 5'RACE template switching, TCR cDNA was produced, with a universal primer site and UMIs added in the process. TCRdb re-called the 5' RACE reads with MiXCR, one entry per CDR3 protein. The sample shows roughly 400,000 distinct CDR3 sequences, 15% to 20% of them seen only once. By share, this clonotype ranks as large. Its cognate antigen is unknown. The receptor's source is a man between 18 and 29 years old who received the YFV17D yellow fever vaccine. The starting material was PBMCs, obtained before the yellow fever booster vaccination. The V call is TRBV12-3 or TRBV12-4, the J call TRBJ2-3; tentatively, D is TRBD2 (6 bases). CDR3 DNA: TGTGCCAGCAGTTTGGGCGGGGTAGGGGATACGCAGTATTTT. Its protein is CASSLGGVGDTQYF.